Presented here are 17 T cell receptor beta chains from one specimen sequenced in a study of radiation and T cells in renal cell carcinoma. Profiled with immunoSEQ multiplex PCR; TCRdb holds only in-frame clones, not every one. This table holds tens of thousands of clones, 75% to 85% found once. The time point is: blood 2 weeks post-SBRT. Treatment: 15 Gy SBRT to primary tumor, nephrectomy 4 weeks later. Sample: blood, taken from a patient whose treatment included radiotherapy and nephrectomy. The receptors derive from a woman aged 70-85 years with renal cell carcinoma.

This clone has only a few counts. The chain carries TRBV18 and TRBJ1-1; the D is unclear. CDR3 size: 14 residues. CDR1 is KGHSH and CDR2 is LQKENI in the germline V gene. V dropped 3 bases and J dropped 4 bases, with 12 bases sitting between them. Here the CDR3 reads CASSPPSRGTEAFF. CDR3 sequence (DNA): TGTGCCAGCTCACCCCCCTCCCGAGGCACTGAAGCTTTCTTT.

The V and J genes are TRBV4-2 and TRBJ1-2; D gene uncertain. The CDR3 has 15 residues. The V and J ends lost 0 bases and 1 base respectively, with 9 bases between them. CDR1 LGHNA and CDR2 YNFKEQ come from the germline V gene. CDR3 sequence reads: CASSQDQWDNYGYTF. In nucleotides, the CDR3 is TGTGCCAGCAGCCAAGATCAATGGGATAACTATGGCTACACCTTC.

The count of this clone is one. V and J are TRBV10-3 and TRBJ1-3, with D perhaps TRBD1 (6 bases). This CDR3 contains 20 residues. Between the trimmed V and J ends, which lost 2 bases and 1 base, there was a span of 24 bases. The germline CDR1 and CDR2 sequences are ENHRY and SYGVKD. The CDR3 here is CAISELLPGQSFLSGNTIYF. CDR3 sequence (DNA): TGTGCCATCAGTGAGCTTCTTCCAGGACAGTCTTTCCTTTCTGGAAACACCATATATTTT.

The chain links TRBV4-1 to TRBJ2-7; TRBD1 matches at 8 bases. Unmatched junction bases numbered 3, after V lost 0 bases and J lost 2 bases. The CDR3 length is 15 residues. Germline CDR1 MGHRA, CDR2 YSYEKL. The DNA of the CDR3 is TGCGCCAGCAGCCAAGATAGGGGACAGGCCTACGAGCAGTACTTC. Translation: CASSQDRGQAYEQYF.

CDR3 region: CASSLGRNTEAFF. The CDR3 nucleotides read TGTGCCAGCAGCTTGGGAAGGAACACTGAAGCTTTCTTT. The chain employs TRBV5-8 and TRBJ1-1; D call uncertain. The CDR3 is 13 residues long. The germline gives CDR1 SGHTS, CDR2 YDEGEE. V lost 0 bases to trimming and J lost 1 base, with 4 bases between them.

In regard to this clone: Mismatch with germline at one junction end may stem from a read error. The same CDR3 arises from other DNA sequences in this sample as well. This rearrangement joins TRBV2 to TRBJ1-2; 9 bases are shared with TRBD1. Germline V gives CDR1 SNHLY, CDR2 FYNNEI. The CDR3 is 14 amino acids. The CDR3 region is CASRGQGANSGYTF. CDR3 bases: TGTGCCAGCAGGGGACAGGGAGCAAACTCTGGCTACACCTTC.

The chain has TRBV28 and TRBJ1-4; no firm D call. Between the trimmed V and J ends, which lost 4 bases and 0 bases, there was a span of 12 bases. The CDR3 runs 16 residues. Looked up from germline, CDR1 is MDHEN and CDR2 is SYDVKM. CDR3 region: CASSSPDGSTNEKLFF. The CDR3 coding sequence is TGTGCCAGCAGTTCCCCGGACGGATCAACTAATGAAAAACTGTTTTTT.

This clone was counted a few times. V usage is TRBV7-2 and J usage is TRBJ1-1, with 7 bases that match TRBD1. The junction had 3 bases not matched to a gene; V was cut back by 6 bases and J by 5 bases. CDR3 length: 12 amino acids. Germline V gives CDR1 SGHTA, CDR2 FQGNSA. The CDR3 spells CASRQQGTEAFF. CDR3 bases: TGTGCCAGCAGGCAACAGGGGACTGAAGCTTTCTTT.

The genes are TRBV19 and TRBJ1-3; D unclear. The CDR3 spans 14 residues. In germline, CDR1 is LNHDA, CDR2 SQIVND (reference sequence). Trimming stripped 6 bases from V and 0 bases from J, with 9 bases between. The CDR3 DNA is TGTGCCAGTAGCCCCACAGACTCTGGAAACACCATATATTTT. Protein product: CASSPTDSGNTIYF.

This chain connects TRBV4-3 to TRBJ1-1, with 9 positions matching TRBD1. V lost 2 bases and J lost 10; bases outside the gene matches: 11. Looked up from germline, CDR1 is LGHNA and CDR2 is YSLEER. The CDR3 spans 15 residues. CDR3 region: CASSQTDRGTGGAFF. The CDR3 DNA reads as TGCGCCAGCAGCCAAACAGACAGGGGGACCGGTGGAGCTTTCTTT.

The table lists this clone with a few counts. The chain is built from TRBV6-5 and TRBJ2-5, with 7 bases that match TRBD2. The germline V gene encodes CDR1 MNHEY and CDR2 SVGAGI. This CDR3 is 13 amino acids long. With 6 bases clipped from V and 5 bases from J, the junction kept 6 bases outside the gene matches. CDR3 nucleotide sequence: TGTGCCAGCAGCCCCAGCGGGACGGAGACCCAGTACTTC. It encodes CASSPSGTETQYF.

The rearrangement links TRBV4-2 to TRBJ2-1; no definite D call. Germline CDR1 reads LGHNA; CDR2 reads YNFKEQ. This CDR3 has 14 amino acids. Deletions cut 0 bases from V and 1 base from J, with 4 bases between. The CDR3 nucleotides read TGTGCCAGCAGCCAAGATGGTTCCTACAATGAGCAGTTCTTC. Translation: CASSQDGSYNEQFF.

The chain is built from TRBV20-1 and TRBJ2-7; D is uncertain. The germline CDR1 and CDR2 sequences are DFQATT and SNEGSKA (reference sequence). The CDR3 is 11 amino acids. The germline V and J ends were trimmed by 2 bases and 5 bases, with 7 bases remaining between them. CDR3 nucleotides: TGCAGTGCTAGAAGGGTTAACGAGCAGTACTTC. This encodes CSARRVNEQYF.

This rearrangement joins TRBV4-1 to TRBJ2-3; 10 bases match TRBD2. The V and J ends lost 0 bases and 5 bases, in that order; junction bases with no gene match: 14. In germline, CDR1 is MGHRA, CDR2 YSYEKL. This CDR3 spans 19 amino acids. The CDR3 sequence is CASSQDPRPLAGVIDTQYF. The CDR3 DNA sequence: TGCGCCAGCAGCCAAGATCCCCGTCCCCTAGCGGGAGTTATAGATACGCAGTATTTT.

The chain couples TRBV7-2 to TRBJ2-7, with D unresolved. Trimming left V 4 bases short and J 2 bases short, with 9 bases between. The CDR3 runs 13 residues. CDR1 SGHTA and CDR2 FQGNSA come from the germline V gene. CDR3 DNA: TGTGCCAGCAGCTCATCTGACGCCTACGAGCAGTACTTC. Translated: CASSSSDAYEQYF.

The CDR3, as DNA: TGTGCCAGCAGTTTATCGGACTCCTACGAGCAGTACTTC. Translated, it gives CASSLSDSYEQYF. The chain recombines TRBV27 with TRBJ2-7; D ambiguous. V dropped 0 bases and J dropped 0 bases, with 3 bases sitting between them. CDR3 size: 13 residues. Per germline, CDR1 MNHEY and CDR2 SMNVEV (reference sequence).

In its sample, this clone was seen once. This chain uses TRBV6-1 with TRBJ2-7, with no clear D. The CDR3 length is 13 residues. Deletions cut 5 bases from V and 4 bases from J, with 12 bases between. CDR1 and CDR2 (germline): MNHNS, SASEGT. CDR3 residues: CASSRTAEYEQYF. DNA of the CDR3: TGTGCCAGCAGTCGGACGGCCGAATACGAGCAGTACTTC.